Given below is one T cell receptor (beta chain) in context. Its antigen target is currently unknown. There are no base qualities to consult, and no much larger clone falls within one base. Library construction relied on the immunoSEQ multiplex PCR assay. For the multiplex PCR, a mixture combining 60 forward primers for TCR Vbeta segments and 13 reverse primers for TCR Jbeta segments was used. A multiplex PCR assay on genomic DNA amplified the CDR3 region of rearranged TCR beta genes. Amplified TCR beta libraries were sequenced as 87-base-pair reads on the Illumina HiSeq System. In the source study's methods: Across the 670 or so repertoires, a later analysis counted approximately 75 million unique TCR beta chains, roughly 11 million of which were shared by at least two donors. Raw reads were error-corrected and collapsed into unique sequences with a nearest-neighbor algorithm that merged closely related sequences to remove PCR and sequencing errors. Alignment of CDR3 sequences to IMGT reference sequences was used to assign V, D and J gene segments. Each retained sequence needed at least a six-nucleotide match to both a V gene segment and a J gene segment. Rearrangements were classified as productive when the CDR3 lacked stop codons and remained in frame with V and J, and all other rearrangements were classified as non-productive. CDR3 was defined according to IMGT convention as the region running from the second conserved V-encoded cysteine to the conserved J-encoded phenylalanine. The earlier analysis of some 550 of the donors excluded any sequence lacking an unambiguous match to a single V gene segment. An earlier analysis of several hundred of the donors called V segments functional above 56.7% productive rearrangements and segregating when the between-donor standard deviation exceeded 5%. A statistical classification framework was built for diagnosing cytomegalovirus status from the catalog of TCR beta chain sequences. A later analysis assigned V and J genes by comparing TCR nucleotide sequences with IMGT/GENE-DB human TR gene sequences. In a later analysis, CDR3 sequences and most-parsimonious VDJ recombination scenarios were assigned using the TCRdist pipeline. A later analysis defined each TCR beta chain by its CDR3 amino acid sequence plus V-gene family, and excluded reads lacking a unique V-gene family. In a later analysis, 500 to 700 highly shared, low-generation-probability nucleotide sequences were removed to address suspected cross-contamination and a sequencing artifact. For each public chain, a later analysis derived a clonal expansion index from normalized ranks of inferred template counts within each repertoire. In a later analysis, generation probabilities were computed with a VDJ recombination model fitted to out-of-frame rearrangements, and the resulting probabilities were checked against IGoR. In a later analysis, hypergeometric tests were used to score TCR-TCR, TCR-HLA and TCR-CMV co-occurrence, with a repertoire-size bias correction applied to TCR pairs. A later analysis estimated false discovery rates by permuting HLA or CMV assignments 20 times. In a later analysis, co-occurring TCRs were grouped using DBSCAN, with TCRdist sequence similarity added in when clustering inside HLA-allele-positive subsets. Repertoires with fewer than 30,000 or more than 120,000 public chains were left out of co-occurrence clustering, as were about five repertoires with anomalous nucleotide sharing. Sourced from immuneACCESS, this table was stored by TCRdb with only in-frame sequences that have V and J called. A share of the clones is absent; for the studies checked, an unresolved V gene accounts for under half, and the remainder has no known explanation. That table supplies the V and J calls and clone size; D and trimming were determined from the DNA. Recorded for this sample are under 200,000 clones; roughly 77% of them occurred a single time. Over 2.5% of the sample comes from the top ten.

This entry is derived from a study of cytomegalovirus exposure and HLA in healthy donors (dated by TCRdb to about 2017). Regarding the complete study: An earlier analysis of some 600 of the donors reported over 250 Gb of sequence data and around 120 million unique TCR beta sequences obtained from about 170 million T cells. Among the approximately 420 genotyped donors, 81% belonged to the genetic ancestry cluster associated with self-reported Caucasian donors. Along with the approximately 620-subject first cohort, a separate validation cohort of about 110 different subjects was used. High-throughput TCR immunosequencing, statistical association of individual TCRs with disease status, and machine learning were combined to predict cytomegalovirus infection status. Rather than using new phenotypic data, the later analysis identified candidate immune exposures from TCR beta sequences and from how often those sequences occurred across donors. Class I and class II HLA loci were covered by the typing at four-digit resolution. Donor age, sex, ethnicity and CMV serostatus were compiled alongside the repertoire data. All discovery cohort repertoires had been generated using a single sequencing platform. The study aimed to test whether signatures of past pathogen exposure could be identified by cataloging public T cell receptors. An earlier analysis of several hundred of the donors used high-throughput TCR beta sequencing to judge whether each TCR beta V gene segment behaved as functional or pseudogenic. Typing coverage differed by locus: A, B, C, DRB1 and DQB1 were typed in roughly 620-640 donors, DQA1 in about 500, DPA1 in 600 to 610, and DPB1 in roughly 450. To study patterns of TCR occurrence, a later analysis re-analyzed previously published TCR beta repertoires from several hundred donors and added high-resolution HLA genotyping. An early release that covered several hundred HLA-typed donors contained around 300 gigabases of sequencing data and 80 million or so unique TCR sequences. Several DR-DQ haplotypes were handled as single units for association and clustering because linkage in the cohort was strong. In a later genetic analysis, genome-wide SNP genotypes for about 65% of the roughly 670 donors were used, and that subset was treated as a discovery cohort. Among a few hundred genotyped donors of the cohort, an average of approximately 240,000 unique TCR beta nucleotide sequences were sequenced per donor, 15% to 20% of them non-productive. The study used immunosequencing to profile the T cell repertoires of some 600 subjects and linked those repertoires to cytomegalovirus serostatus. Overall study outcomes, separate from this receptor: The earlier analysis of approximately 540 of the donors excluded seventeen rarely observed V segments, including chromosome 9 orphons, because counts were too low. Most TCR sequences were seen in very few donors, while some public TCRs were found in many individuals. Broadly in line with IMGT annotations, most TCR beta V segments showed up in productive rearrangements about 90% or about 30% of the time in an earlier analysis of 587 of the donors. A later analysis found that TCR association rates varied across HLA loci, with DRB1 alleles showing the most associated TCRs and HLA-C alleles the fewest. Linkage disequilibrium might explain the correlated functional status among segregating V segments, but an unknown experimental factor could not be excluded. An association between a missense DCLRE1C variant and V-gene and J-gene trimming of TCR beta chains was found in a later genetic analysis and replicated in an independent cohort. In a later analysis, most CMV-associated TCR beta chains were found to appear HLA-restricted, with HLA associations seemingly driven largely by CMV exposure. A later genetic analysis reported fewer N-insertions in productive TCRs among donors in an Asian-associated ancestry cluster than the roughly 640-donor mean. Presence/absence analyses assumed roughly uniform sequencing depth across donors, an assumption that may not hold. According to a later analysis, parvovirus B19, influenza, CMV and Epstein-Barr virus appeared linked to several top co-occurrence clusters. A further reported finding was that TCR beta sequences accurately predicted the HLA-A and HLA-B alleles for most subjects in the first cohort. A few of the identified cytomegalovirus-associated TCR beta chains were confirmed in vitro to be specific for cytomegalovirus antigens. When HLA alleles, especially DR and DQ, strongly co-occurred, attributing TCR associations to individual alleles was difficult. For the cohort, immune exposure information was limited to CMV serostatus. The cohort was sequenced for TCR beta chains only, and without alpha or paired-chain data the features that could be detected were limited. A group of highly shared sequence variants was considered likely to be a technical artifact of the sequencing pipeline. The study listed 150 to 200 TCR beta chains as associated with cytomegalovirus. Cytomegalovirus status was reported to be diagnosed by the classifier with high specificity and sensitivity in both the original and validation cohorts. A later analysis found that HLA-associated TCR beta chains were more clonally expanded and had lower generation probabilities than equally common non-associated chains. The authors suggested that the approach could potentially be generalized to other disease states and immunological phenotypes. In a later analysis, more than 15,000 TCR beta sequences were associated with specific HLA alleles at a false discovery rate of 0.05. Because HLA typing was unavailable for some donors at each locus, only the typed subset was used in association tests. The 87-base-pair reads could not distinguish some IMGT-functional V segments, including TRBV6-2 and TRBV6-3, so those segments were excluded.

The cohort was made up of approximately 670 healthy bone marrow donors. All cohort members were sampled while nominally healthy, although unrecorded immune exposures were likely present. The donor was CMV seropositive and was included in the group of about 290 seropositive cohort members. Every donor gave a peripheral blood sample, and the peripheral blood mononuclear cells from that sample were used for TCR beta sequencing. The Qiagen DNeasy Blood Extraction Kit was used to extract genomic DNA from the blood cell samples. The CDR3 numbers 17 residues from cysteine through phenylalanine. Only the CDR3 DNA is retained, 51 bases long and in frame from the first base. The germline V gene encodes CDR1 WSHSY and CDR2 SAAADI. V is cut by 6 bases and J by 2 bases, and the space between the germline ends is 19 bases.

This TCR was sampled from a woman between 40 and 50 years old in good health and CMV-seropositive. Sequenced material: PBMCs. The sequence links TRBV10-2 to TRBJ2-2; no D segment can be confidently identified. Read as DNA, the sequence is TGCGCCAGCAGCGGTCCCGTTTACTCCTACAACACCGGGGAGCTGTTTTTT. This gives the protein CASSGPVYSYNTGELFF.